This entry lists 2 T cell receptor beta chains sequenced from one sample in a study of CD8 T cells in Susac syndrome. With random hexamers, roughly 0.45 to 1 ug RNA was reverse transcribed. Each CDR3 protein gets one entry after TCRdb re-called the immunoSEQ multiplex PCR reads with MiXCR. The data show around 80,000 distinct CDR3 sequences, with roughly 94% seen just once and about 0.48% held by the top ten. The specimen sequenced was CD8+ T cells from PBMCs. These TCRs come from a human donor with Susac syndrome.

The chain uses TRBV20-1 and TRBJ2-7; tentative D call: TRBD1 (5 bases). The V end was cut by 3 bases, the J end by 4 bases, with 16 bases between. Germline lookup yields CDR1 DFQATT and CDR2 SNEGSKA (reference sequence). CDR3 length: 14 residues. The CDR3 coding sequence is TGCAGTGCTAGGGTTATTCGGCAGGGTTACGAGCAGTACTTC. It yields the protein CSARVIRQGYEQYF.

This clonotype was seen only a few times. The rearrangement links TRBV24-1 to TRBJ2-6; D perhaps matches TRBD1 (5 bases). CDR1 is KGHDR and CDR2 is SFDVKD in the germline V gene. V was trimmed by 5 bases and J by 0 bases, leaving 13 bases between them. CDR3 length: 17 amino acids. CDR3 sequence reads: CATSVRDYTSGANVLTF. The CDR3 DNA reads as TGTGCCACCAGTGTCAGGGATTATACCTCTGGGGCCAACGTCCTGACTTTC.